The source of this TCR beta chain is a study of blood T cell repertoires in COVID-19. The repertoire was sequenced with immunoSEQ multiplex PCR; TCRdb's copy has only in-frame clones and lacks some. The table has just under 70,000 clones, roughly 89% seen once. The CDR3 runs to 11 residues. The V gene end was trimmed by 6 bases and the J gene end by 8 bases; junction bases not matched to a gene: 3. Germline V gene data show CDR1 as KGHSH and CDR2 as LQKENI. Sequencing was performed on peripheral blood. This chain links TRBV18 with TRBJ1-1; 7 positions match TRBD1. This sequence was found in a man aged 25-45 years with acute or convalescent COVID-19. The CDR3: CASSGTVEAFF. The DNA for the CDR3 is TGTGCCAGCTCGGGGACAGTGGAAGCTTTCTTT.